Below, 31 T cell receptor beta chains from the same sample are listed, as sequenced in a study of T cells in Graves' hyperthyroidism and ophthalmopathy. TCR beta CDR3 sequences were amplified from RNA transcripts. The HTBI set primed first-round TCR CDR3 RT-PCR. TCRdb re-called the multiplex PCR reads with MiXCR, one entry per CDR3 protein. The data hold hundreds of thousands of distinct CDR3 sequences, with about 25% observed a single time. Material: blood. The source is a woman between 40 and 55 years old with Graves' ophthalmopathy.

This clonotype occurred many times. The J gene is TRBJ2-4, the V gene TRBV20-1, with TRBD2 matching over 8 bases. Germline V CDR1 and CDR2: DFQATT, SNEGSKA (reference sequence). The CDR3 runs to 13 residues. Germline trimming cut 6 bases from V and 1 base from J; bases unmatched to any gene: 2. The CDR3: CSAGGDAKNIQYF. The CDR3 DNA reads TGCAGTGCCGGGGGGGACGCCAAAAACATTCAGTACTTC.

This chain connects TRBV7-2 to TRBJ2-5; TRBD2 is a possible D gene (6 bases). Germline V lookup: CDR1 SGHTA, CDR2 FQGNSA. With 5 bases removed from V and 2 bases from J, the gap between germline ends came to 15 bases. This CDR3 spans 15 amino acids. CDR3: CASSLSGLTQETQYF. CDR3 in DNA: TGTGCCAGCAGCCTATCGGGACTGACACAAGAGACCCAGTACTTC.

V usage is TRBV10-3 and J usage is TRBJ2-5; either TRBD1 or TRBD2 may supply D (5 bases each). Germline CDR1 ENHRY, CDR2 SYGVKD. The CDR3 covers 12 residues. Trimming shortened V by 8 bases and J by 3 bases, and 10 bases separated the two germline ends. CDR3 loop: CAIGTWKETQYF. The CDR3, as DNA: TGTGCCATCGGGACCTGGAAAGAGACCCAGTACTTC.

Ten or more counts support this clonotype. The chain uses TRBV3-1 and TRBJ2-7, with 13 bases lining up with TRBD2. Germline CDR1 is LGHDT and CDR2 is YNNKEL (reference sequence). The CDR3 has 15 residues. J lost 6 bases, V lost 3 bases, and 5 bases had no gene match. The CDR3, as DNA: TGTGCCAGCAGCCAGGAGGGACTAGCGGGACTCGAGCAGTACTTC. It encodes CASSQEGLAGLEQYF.

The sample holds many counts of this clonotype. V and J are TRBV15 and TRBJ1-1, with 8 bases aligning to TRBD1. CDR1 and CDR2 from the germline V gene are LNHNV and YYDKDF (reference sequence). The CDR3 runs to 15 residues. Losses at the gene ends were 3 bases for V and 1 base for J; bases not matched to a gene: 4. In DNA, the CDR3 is TGTGCCACCAGCAGGGACAGGGTCTCGAACACTGAAGCTTTCTTT. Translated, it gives CATSRDRVSNTEAFF.

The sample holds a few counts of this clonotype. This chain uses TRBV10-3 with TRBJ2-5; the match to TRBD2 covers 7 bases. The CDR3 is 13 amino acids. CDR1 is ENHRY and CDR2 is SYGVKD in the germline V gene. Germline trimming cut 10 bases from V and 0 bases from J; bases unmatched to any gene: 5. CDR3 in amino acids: CATLGTNQETQYF. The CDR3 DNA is TGTGCCACCCTCGGGACTAACCAAGAGACCCAGTACTTC.

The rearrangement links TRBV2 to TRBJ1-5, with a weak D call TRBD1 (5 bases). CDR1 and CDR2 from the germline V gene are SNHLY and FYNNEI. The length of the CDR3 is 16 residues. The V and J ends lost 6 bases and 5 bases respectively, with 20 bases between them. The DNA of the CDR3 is TGTGCCAGCAGGATGCCGGGACCGTTGGGGGATCAGCCCCAGCATTTT. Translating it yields CASRMPGPLGDQPQHF.

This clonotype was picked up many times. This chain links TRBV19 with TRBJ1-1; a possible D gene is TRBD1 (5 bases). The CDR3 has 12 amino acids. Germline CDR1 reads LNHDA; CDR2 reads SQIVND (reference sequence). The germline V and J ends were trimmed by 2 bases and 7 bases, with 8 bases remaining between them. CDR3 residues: CASSISRGEAFF. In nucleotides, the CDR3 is TGTGCCAGTAGTATAAGTAGGGGTGAAGCTTTCTTT.

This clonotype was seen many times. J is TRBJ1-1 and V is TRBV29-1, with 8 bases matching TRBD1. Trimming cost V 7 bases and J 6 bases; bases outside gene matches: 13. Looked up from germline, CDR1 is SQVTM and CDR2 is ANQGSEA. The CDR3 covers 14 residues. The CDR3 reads CSDGDRTAAAEAFF. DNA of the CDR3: TGCAGCGACGGGGACAGGACGGCTGCTGCTGAAGCTTTCTTT.

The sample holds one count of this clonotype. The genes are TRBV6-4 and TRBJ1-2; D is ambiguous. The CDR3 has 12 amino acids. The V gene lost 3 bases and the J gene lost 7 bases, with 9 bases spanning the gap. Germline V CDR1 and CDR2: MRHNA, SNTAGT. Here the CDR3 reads CASSERAFGYTF. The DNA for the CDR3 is TGTGCCAGCAGTGAACGTGCCTTTGGCTACACCTTC.

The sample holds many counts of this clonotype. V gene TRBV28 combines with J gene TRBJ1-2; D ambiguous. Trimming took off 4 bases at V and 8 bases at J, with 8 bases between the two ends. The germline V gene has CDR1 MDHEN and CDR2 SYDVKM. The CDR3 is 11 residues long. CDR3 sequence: CASSSLGGYTF. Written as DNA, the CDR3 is TGTGCCAGCAGTTCCCTCGGGGGCTACACCTTC.

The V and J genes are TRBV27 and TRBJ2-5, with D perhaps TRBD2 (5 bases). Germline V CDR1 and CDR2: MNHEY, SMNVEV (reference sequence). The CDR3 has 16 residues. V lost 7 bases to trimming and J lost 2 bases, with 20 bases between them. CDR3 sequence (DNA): TGTGCCAGCATGAGGGTCGAAGGAAGCTATCAAGAGACCCAGTACTTC. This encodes CASMRVEGSYQETQYF.

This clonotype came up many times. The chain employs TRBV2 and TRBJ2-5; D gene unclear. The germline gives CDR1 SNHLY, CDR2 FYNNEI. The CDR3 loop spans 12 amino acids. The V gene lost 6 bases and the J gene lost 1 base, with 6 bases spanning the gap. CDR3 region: CASRQLQETQYF. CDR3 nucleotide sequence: TGTGCCAGCAGACAGCTCCAAGAGACCCAGTACTTC. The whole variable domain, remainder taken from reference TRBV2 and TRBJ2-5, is EPEVTQTPSHQVTQMGQEVILRCVPISNHLYFYWYRQILGQKVEFLVSFYNNEISEKSEIFDDQFSVERPDGSNFTLKIRSTKLEDSAMYFCASRQLQETQYFGPGTRLLVL.

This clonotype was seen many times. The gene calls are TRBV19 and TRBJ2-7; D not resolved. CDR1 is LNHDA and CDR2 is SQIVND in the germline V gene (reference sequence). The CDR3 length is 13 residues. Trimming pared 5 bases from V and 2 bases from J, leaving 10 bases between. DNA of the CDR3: TGTGCCAGTAGTCGAACAGCCACCTACGAGCAGTACTTC. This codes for CASSRTATYEQYF. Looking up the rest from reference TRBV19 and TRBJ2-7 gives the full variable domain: DGGITQSPKYLFRKEGQNVTLSCEQNLNHDAMYWYRQDPGQGLRLIYYSQIVNDFQKGDIAEGYSVSREKKESFPLTVTSAQKNPTAFYLCASSRTATYEQYFGPGTRLTVT.

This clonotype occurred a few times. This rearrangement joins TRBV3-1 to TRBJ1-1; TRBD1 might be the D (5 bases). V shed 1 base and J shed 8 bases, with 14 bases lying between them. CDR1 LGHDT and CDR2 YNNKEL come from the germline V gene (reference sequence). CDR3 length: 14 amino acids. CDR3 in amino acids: CASSQGWGKGEAFF. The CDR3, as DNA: TGTGCCAGCAGCCAAGGGTGGGGCAAGGGGGAAGCTTTCTTT. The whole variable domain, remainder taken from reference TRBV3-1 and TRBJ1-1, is DTAVSQTPKYLVTQMGNDKSIKCEQNLGHDTMYWYKQDSKKFLKIMFSYNNKELIINETVPNRFSPKSPDKAHLNLHINSLELGDSAVYFCASSQGWGKGEAFFGQGTRLTVV.

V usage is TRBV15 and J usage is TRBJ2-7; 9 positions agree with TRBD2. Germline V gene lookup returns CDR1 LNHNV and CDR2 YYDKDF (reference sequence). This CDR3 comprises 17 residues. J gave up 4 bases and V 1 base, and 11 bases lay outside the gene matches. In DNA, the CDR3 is TGTGCCACCAGCAGAGGAGGCGCAGGGCTAGCGGGATACGAGCAGTACTTC. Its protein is CATSRGGAGLAGYEQYF. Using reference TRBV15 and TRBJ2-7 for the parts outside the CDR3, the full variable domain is DAMVIQNPRYQVTQFGKPVTLSCSQTLNHNVMYWYQQKSSQAPKLLFHYYDKDFNNEADTPDNFQSRRPNTSFCFLDIRSPGLGDTAMYLCATSRGGAGLAGYEQYFGPGTRLTVT.

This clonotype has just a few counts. CDR3 sequence: CASSRIEGGYTF. CDR3 DNA sequence: TGTGCCAGCAGCCGAATTGAGGGTGGCTACACCTTC. The chain joins TRBV6-1 to TRBJ1-2; D remains unclear. The germline gives CDR1 MNHNS, CDR2 SASEGT. The CDR3 covers 12 residues. Deletions cut 6 bases from V and 7 bases from J, with 12 bases between.

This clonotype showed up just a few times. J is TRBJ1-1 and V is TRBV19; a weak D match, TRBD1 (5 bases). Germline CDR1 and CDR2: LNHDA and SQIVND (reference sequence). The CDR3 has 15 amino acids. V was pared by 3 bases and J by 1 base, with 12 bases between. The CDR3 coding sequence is TGTGCCAGTAGTATTCTGGGGGAGGGGAACACTGAAGCTTTCTTT. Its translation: CASSILGEGNTEAFF. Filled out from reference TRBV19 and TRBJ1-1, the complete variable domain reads DGGITQSPKYLFRKEGQNVTLSCEQNLNHDAMYWYRQDPGQGLRLIYYSQIVNDFQKGDIAEGYSVSREKKESFPLTVTSAQKNPTAFYLCASSILGEGNTEAFFGQGTRLTVV.

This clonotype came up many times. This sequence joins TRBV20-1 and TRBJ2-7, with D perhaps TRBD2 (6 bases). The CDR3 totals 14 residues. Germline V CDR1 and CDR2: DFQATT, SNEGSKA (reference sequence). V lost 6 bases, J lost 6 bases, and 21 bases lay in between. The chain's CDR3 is CSAQRSAGPGEQYF. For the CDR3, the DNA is TGCAGTGCACAACGTTCGGCGGGACCAGGCGAGCAGTACTTC.

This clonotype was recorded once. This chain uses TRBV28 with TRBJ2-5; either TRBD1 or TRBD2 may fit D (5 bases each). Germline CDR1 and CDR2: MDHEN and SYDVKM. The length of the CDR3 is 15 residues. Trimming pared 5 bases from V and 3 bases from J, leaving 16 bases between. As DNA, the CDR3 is TGTGCCAGCAGTGGGGCCGGGGAGAGTGAAGAGACCCAGTACTTC. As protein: CASSGAGESEETQYF.

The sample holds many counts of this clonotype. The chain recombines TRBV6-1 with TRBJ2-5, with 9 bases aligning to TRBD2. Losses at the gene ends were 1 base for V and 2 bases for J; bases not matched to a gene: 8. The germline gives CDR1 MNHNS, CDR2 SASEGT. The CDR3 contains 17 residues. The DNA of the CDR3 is TGTGCCAGCAGTGAAGAGGGTAGCGGGAGCCTACAAGAGACCCAGTACTTC. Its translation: CASSEEGSGSLQETQYF.

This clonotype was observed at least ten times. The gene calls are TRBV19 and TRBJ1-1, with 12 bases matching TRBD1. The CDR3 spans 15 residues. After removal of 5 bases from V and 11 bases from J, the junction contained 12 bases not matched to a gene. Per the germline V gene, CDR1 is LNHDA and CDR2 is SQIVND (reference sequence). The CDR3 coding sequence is TGTGCCAGTAGTTCATCCGGGACAGGGGGCGATAAGGCTTTCTTT. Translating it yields CASSSSGTGGDKAFF.

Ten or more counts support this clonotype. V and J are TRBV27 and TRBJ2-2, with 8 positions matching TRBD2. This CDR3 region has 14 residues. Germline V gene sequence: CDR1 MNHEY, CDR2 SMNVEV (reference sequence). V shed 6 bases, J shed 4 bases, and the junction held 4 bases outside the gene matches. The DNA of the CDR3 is TGTGCCAGCAGCCGGACTAGCATCACCGGGGAGCTGTTTTTT. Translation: CASSRTSITGELFF.

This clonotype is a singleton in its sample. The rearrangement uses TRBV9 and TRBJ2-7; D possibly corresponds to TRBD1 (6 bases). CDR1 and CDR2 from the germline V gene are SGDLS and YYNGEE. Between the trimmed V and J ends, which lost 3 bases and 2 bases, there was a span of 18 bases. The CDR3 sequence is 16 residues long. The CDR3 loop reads CASSATFGTITYEQYF. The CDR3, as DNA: TGTGCCAGCAGCGCAACATTCGGGACAATAACCTACGAGCAGTACTTC. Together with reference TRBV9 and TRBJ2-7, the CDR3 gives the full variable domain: DSGVTQTPKHLITATGQRVTLRCSPRSGDLSVYWYQQSLDQGLQFLIQYYNGEERAKGNILERFSAQQFPDLHSELNLSSLELGDSALYFCASSATFGTITYEQYFGPGTRLTVT.

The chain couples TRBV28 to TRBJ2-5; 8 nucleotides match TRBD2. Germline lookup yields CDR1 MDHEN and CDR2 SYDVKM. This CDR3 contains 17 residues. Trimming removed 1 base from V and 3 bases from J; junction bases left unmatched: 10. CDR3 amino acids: CASSLFPYSGAEETQYF. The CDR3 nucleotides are TGTGCCAGCAGTTTATTCCCCTATAGCGGGGCAGAAGAGACCCAGTACTTC. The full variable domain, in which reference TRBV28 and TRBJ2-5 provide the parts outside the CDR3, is DVKVTQSSRYLVKRTGEKVFLECVQDMDHENMFWYRQDPGLGLRLIYFSYDVKMKEKGDIPEGYSVSREKKERFSLILESASTNQTSMYLCASSLFPYSGAEETQYFGPGTRLLVL.

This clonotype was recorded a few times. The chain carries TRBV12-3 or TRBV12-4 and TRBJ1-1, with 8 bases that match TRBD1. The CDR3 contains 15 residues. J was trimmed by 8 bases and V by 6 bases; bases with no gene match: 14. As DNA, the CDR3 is TGTGCCAGCAGATCCGAAGACAGGGGACGGGAGGAAGCTTTCTTT. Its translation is CASRSEDRGREEAFF.

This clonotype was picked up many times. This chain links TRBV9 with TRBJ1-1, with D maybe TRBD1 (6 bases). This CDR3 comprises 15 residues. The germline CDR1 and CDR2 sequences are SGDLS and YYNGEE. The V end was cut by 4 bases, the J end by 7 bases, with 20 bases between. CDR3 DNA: TGTGCCAGCAGCCCCGGGTCAGGGGAAAACGGTGAAGCTTTCTTT. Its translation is CASSPGSGENGEAFF.

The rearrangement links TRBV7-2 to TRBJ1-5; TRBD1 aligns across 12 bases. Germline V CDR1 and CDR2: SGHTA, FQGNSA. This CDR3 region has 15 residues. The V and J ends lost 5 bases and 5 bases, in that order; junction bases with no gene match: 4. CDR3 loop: CASSKGQGADQPQHF. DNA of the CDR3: TGTGCCAGCAGCAAGGGACAGGGGGCGGATCAGCCCCAGCATTTT.

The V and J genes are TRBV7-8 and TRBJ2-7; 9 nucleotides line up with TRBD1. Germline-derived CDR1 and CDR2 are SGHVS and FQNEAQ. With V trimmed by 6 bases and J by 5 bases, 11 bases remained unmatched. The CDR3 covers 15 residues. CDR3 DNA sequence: TGTGCCAGCAGAAGGCCCGGGACAGGGACCCACGAGCAGTACTTC. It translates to CASRRPGTGTHEQYF. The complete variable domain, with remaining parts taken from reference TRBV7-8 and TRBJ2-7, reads GAGVSQSPRYKVAKRGQDVALRCDPISGHVSLFWYQQALGQGPEFLTYFQNEAQLDKSGLPSDRFFAERPEGSVSTLKIQRTQQEDSAVYLCASRRPGTGTHEQYFGPGTRLTVT.

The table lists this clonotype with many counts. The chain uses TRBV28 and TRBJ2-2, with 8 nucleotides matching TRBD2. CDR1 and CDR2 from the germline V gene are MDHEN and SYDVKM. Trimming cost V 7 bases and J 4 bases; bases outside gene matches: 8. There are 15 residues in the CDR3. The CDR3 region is CASTGGGRITGELFF. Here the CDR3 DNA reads TGTGCCAGCACGGGCGGCGGGAGGATCACCGGGGAGCTGTTTTTT. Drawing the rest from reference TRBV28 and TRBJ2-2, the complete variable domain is DVKVTQSSRYLVKRTGEKVFLECVQDMDHENMFWYRQDPGLGLRLIYFSYDVKMKEKGDIPEGYSVSREKKERFSLILESASTNQTSMYLCASTGGGRITGELFFGEGSRLTVL.

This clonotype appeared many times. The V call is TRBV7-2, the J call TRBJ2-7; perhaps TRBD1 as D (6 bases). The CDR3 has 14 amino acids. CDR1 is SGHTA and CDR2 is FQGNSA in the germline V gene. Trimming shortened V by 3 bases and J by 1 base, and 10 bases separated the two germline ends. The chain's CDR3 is CASSFPDSSYEQYF. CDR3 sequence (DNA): TGTGCCAGCAGCTTCCCGGACAGTTCCTACGAGCAGTACTTC.